This T cell receptor (beta chain) was observed in a study of T cell changes during pregnancy in multiple sclerosis. In this sample, this clone turned up once. The V and J ends lost 7 bases and 2 bases, in that order; junction bases with no gene match: 7. The CDR3 consists of 14 residues. Germline-derived CDR1 and CDR2 are WSHSY and SAAADI. TCRdb keeps only in-frame clones here, not all; method: immunoSEQ multiplex PCR. Here the sample spans about 61,000 clones, 90% being singletons. The V and J genes are TRBV10-2 and TRBJ1-2, with 7 nucleotides matching TRBD1. The sequencing here drew on peripheral blood, taken in the first trimester of pregnancy. This sequence originates from a female donor in good health, enrolled as a control in a pregnancy study. This chain's CDR3 is CASTPSRGNYGYTF. The DNA of the CDR3 is TGCGCCAGCACCCCTAGCAGGGGGAACTATGGCTACACCTTC.